The T cell receptor beta chain described here comes from a study of blood T cell repertoires in COVID-19. V was trimmed by 7 bases and J by 6 bases, leaving 9 bases between them. This CDR3 contains 12 residues. The germline gives CDR1 MNHEY, CDR2 SVGAGI. Produced via immunoSEQ multiplex PCR; TCRdb's table is partial and in-frame only. This table has around 60,000 clones, about two thirds appearing once. Sequenced: peripheral blood. The chain carries TRBV6-5 and TRBJ2-2, with TRBD2 as a possible D gene (7 bases). The TCR originated in an older woman with COVID-19, enrolled during active disease. The CDR3 here is CASTGGPGELFF. The CDR3 DNA follows: TGTGCCAGCACGGGGGGCCCCGGGGAGCTGTTTTTT.